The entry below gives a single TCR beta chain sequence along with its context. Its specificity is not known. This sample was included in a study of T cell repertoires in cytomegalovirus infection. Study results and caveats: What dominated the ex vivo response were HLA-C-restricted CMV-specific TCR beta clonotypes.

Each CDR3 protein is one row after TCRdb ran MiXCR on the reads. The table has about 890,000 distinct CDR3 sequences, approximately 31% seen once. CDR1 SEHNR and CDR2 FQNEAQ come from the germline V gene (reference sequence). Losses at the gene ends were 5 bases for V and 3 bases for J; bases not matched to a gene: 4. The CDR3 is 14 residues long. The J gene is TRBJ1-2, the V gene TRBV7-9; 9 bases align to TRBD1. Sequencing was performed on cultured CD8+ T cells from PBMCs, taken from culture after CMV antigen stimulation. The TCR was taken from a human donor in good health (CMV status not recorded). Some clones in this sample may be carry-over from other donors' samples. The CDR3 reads CASSHRTGDYGYTF. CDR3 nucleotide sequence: TGTGCCAGCAGCCACCGGACAGGGGACTATGGCTACACCTTC.